These 28 T cell receptor beta chains came from one sample sequenced in a study of Graves' ophthalmopathy and Graves' hyperthyroidism. CDR3 regions of TCR beta were amplified from RNA transcripts. Amplification began with first-round RT-PCR using HTBI primers, then second-round multiplex PCR was performed. TCRdb independently ran MiXCR on the multiplex PCR reads; one entry per CDR3 protein. This sample has hundreds of thousands of distinct CDR3 sequences, with 22% found just once. The source material was peripheral blood. The origin of the receptors is a woman between 18 and 30 years old with stable Graves' hyperthyroidism. Some clones in this sample may be carry-over from other donors' samples.

This clonotype was counted ten times or more. V usage is TRBV20-1 and J usage is TRBJ1-3; D not certain. The CDR3 contains 13 residues. Trimming left V 3 bases short and J 3 bases short, with 9 bases between. Germline CDR1 reads DFQATT; CDR2 reads SNEGSKA (reference sequence). The CDR3 loop reads CSARLGYGNTIYF. The CDR3 DNA reads TGCAGTGCTAGGCTGGGGTATGGAAACACCATATATTTT.

In this sample, this clonotype turned up a few times. V and J are TRBV28 and TRBJ1-1; D unresolved. This CDR3 spans 11 amino acids. Trimming removed 8 bases at V and 4 bases at J, with 8 bases between. Germline-derived CDR1 and CDR2 are MDHEN and SYDVKM. In DNA form, the CDR3 reads TGTGCCAGCTGGTTGGGCACTGAAGCTTTCTTT. This encodes CASWLGTEAFF. The variable domain in full, completed from reference TRBV28 and TRBJ1-1, reads DVKVTQSSRYLVKRTGEKVFLECVQDMDHENMFWYRQDPGLGLRLIYFSYDVKMKEKGDIPEGYSVSREKKERFSLILESASTNQTSMYLCASWLGTEAFFGQGTRLTVV.

At least ten counts were recorded for this clonotype. The chain links TRBV7-3 to TRBJ2-7; 11 bases agree with TRBD2. Germline CDR1 SGHTA, CDR2 FQGTGA. The junction had 7 bases not matched to a gene; V was cut back by 4 bases and J by 5 bases. This CDR3 region has 15 residues. In DNA form, the CDR3 reads TGTGCCAGCAGCTCGAGACTAGCGGGATTGGACGAGCAGTACTTC. This gives the protein CASSSRLAGLDEQYF.

The sample holds a few counts of this clonotype. The chain employs TRBV4-1 and TRBJ1-1; possible D gene TRBD1, 5 bases. The CDR3 sequence is 19 residues long. Germline CDR1 and CDR2: MGHRA and YSYEKL. Trimming took 1 base from V and 6 from J, leaving 27 bases between them. Written as DNA, the CDR3 is TGCGCCAGCAGCCAAGGGAGGGTTTGGGGGTTGACAGTGGGTGCTGAAGCTTTCTTT. This sequence encodes CASSQGRVWGLTVGAEAFF.

This clonotype was detected ten times or more. The chain has TRBV2 and TRBJ2-7; 7 bases align to TRBD2. CDR1 and CDR2 (germline): SNHLY, FYNNEI. The CDR3 has 15 residues. The V segment lost 1 base and the J segment 2 bases; nucleotides outside the gene matches: 5. CDR3 in DNA: TGTGCCAGCAGTGAAGTGGGGGGGTGGACCTACGAGCAGTACTTC. Translation: CASSEVGGWTYEQYF.

This clonotype has more than one count but fewer than ten. Given a much more abundant clone one base away, this may be a read error. The chain uses TRBV6-2 or TRBV6-3 and TRBJ2-2, with a weak D call TRBD2 (5 bases). Germline CDR1 reads MNHEY; CDR2 reads SVGEGT. CDR3 size: 12 residues. The CDR3 spells CATRGNTGELCF. CDR3 DNA sequence: TGTGCCACGCGTGGGAACACCGGGGAGCTGTGTTTT.

This clonotype was observed many times. This chain connects TRBV20-1 to TRBJ2-5, with 7 bases fitting TRBD2. Germline values: CDR1 DFQATT, CDR2 SNEGSKA (reference sequence). This CDR3 comprises 14 residues. The V gene end was trimmed by 8 bases and the J gene end by 2 bases; junction bases not matched to a gene: 11. This chain's CDR3 is CSLIRDYKQETQYF. The CDR3, as DNA: TGCAGTTTAATCCGGGACTATAAACAAGAGACCCAGTACTTC.

This clonotype was recorded at least ten times. The chain links TRBV11-2 to TRBJ1-2, with a weak D call TRBD1 (6 bases). V was clipped by 5 bases and J by 7 bases, with 23 bases between them. This CDR3 comprises 16 residues. In germline, CDR1 is SGHAT, CDR2 FQNNGV. The CDR3 sequence is CASSPTGRGGMVGYTF. The CDR3 DNA sequence: TGTGCCAGCAGCCCAACAGGCAGGGGAGGAATGGTTGGCTACACCTTC.

This clonotype was seen at least ten times. The chain joins TRBV6-1 to TRBJ1-5; D is perhaps TRBD1 (5 bases). The germline CDR1 and CDR2 sequences are MNHNS and SASEGT. The CDR3 loop spans 12 amino acids. V gave up 8 bases and J gave up 7 bases, with 12 bases separating them. The CDR3 region is CASGQGVQPQHF. CDR3 DNA: TGTGCCAGCGGGCAGGGTGTGCAGCCCCAGCATTTT.

This clonotype was counted many times. The chain links TRBV6-1 to TRBJ1-2; 9 nucleotides line up with TRBD1. CDR1 is MNHNS and CDR2 is SASEGT in the germline V gene. The CDR3 consists of 14 residues. The ends lost 9 bases at V and 5 bases at J; junction bases unmatched: 10. The CDR3 DNA reads as TGTGCCAGTGGATACCGGGACAGGGATTATGGCTACACCTTC. Its translation: CASGYRDRDYGYTF.

This clonotype was seen ten or more times. The chain combines TRBV7-3 with TRBJ2-5; 8 bases are shared with TRBD1. The CDR3 extends over 15 amino acids. V trimming: 4 bases; J trimming: 5 bases; junction bases outside the gene matches: 9. CDR1 is SGHTA and CDR2 is FQGTGA in the germline V gene. The CDR3, as DNA: TGTGCCAGCAGCTGGGCAGGGGGCGCATCGGAGACCCAGTACTTC. It encodes CASSWAGGASETQYF.

Ten or more counts support this clonotype. This chain joins TRBV28 and TRBJ1-5; D is unresolved. CDR3 length equals 15 residues. Trimming left V 3 bases short and J 2 bases short, with 11 bases between. The germline V gene has CDR1 MDHEN and CDR2 SYDVKM. CDR3 in DNA: TGTGCCAGCAGTTTGGTTTTGGCAGGCAATCAGCCCCAGCATTTT. Protein: CASSLVLAGNQPQHF. The complete variable domain, with remaining parts taken from reference TRBV28 and TRBJ1-5, reads DVKVTQSSRYLVKRTGEKVFLECVQDMDHENMFWYRQDPGLGLRLIYFSYDVKMKEKGDIPEGYSVSREKKERFSLILESASTNQTSMYLCASSLVLAGNQPQHFGDGTRLSIL.

This clonotype has ten or more counts. The chain carries TRBV7-9 and TRBJ2-5, with a possible D match to TRBD2 (5 bases). V lost 1 base and J 0 bases, leaving 9 bases between the germline ends. The CDR3 consists of 15 residues. Germline assignment: CDR1 SEHNR and CDR2 FQNEAQ (reference sequence). In DNA, the CDR3 is TGTGCCAGCAGCTTAGAGCGGCGGAACCAAGAGACCCAGTACTTC. Translation: CASSLERRNQETQYF.

The V and J genes are TRBV6-5 and TRBJ2-7, with D possibly matching TRBD2 (7 bases). This CDR3 region has 15 residues. From germline, CDR1 is MNHEY and CDR2 SVGAGI. Between the trimmed V and J ends, which lost 4 bases and 5 bases, there was a span of 18 bases. The chain's CDR3 is CASSLEGGVGHEQYF. In DNA, the CDR3 is TGTGCCAGCAGTTTGGAGGGGGGGGTCGGTCACGAGCAGTACTTC.

This clonotype was counted at least ten times. The rearrangement uses TRBV24-1 and TRBJ1-1; 8 bases align to TRBD1. This CDR3 has 13 amino acids. After removal of 5 bases from V and 3 bases from J, the junction contained 1 base not matched to a gene. From germline, CDR1 is KGHDR and CDR2 SFDVKD. This chain's CDR3 is CATSATGDTEAFF. The CDR3 region has the DNA TGTGCCACCAGTGCGACAGGGGACACTGAAGCTTTCTTT.

This clonotype was detected only once. The V gene is TRBV30, the J gene TRBJ2-7; D is unresolved. The V end lost 4 bases, the J end lost 6 bases, and 16 bases lay between the germline ends. The CDR3 is made up of 13 amino acids. Germline loops: CDR1 GTSNPN, CDR2 SVGIG (reference sequence). CDR3 amino acids: CAWKRTGSGEQYF. Written as DNA, the CDR3 is TGTGCCTGGAAAAGGACGGGCTCTGGCGAGCAGTACTTC.

This clonotype was detected many times. The chain carries TRBV28 and TRBJ2-7; 9 bases fit TRBD2. Germline loops: CDR1 MDHEN, CDR2 SYDVKM. This CDR3 comprises 16 residues. Germline trimming cut 8 bases from V and 4 bases from J; bases unmatched to any gene: 15. The CDR3 coding sequence is TGTGCCAGCGGCCCTCGACTTAGCGGGAGAAAATACGAGCAGTACTTC. Translated, it gives CASGPRLSGRKYEQYF.

This clonotype showed up many times. The rearrangement joins TRBV28 to TRBJ2-7; D could derive from TRBD1 or TRBD2 (6 bases each). The V gene lost 3 bases and the J gene lost 5 bases, with 17 bases spanning the gap. Germline CDR1 reads MDHEN; CDR2 reads SYDVKM. The CDR3 covers 15 residues. The CDR3 region has the DNA TGTGCCAGCAGTTTGCAGGGGCTAAGGAGGGACGAGCAGTACTTC. Its translation is CASSLQGLRRDEQYF.

The chain carries TRBV10-3 and TRBJ1-2; TRBD1 matches at 7 bases. The CDR3 spans 14 residues. V shed 4 bases, J shed 3 bases, and the junction held 5 bases outside the gene matches. CDR1 is ENHRY and CDR2 is SYGVKD in the germline V gene. The DNA of the CDR3 is TGTGCCATCAGTGCCCTCACAGGGGACTATGGCTACACCTTC. This codes for CAISALTGDYGYTF.

J is TRBJ2-7 and V is TRBV12-3 or TRBV12-4; no clear D. The CDR3 covers 12 residues. Deletions cut 4 bases from V and 3 bases from J, with 7 bases between. CDR3 DNA: TGTGCCAGCAGTTATACTCGCTACGAGCAGTACTTC. It codes for CASSYTRYEQYF.

This chain joins TRBV3-1 and TRBJ1-3; no clear D. CDR1 LGHDT and CDR2 YNNKEL come from the germline V gene (reference sequence). This CDR3 contains 15 residues. V shed 1 base and J shed 0 bases, with 7 bases lying between them. The CDR3 loop reads CASSQVGSSGNTIYF. DNA of the CDR3: TGTGCCAGCAGCCAAGTCGGCAGCTCTGGAAACACCATATATTTT. Complete variable domain (other parts from reference TRBV3-1 and TRBJ1-3): DTAVSQTPKYLVTQMGNDKSIKCEQNLGHDTMYWYKQDSKKFLKIMFSYNNKELIINETVPNRFSPKSPDKAHLNLHINSLELGDSAVYFCASSQVGSSGNTIYFGEGSWLTVV.

This clonotype occurred many times. The rearrangement joins TRBV15 to TRBJ1-5, with 9 bases that match TRBD1. CDR1 and CDR2 from the germline V gene are LNHNV and YYDKDF (reference sequence). CDR3 length: 15 amino acids. Trimming took 7 bases from V and 5 from J; bases not matched to a gene: 9. The CDR3 here is CATMDSGTGYQPQHF. CDR3 nucleotides: TGTGCCACCATGGATTCCGGGACAGGGTATCAGCCCCAGCATTTT.

This clonotype was observed many times. This chain connects TRBV10-3 to TRBJ1-2, with TRBD1 as a possible D gene (5 bases). The CDR3 has 13 residues. Germline lookup yields CDR1 ENHRY and CDR2 SYGVKD. Trimming stripped 10 bases from V and 4 bases from J, with 16 bases between. CDR3 in DNA: TGTGCCACCAAATCAGGGAGTGGCTATGGCTACACCTTC. Translated: CATKSGSGYGYTF.

This chain links TRBV23-1 with TRBJ2-2, with D maybe TRBD2 (6 bases). TRBV23-1 is identified as an open reading frame with a role that is uncertain. V lost 8 bases to trimming and J lost 0 bases, with 28 bases between them. The CDR3 loop spans 20 amino acids. CDR3 protein: CASHHLLAPKEQTNTGELFF. The CDR3 DNA sequence: TGCGCCAGCCACCACCTTCTAGCGCCTAAAGAACAGACGAACACCGGGGAGCTGTTTTTT.

This clonotype came up a few times. The gene calls are TRBV6-1 and TRBJ2-5; the D gene could be TRBD1 or TRBD2 (6 bases each). The V end was cut by 8 bases, the J end by 3 bases, with 22 bases between. The germline V gene has CDR1 MNHNS and CDR2 SASEGT. CDR3 size: 16 residues. CDR3 sequence reads: CASSWGQRRGKETQYF. The CDR3 DNA is TGTGCCAGCTCTTGGGGGCAGCGGAGGGGCAAAGAGACCCAGTACTTC.

This sequence joins TRBV11-2 and TRBJ2-2, with TRBD2 identical over 10 bases. The germline V gene has CDR1 SGHAT and CDR2 FQNNGV. The length of the CDR3 is 14 residues. The junction had 2 bases not matched to a gene; V was cut back by 7 bases and J by 3 bases. In nucleotides, the CDR3 is TGTGCCAGCAAAACTAGCGGGGACACCGGGGAGCTGTTTTTT. It specifies CASKTSGDTGELFF. The entire variable domain, with the rest obtained from reference TRBV11-2 and TRBJ2-2, is as follows: EAGVAQSPRYKIIEKRQSVAFWCNPISGHATLYWYQQILGQGPKLLIQFQNNGVVDDSQLPKDRFSAERLKGVDSTLKIQPAKLEDSAVYLCASKTSGDTGELFFGEGSRLTVL.

This clonotype has just a few counts. The chain joins TRBV24-1 to TRBJ2-2, with 9 nucleotides matching TRBD2. Unmatched junction bases numbered 5, after V lost 4 bases and J lost 0 bases. CDR3 length: 17 residues. CDR1 and CDR2 (germline): KGHDR, SFDVKD. CDR3 region: CATSDASGVANTGELFF. Here the CDR3 DNA reads TGTGCCACCAGTGACGCTAGCGGGGTCGCGAACACCGGGGAGCTGTTTTTT.

This chain connects TRBV5-1 to TRBJ1-6; D not resolved. Germline CDR1 and CDR2: SGHRS and YFSETQ. Between the trimmed V and J ends, which lost 0 bases and 9 bases, there was a span of 13 bases. The CDR3 spans 15 residues. CDR3 in DNA: TGCGCCAGCAGCTTGGCCGGCCAAGCCCGTTCACCCCTCCACTTT. This encodes CASSLAGQARSPLHF.